This T cell receptor (beta chain) comes out of a study of shared clonotypes between healthy human individuals. Study details: Three plates each covered CD4 naive and memory; CD8 naive two, CD8 memory one. The study, taken as a whole, reports: Generally, estimated richness proved larger in naive subsets than it did in memory subsets. Sample collection involved blood only; tissue repertoires are likely different.

Regarding this clone: The antigen remains undetermined.

The CDR3 contains 14 residues. CDR1 and CDR2 (germline): SGHAT, FQNNGV. V was trimmed by 5 bases and J by 2 bases, leaving 13 bases between them. Splitting of each subset's genomic DNA was done evenly across several immunoSEQ plates. Produced via immunoSEQ multiplex PCR; TCRdb's table is partial and in-frame only. The repertoire holds approximately 500,000 clones, with approximately 95% as singletons. The clonotype was recovered from a woman in her twenties or thirties in good health. The rearrangement uses TRBV11-2 and TRBJ2-7; maybe TRBD1 (6 bases). Sequenced input: naive CD4+ T cells sorted from blood. Subset defined: CD45RA+ positively selected. CDR3 DNA sequence: TGTGCCAGCAGCGCACAGGGAATAGCCTACGAGCAGTACTTC. Protein product: CASSAQGIAYEQYF.